The 8 T cell receptor beta chains in this list originate from one sample, sequenced in a study of Ad26.COV2.S vaccination and SARS-CoV-2 variants. TCRdb's copy holds only in-frame clones and misses some; the assay was immunoSEQ multiplex PCR. The sample carries about 350,000 clones, around 88% recorded once. Treatment defined: about 20 received Ad26.COV2.S at low or high dose, single or two shots; several received placebo; per-sample allocation not given. The samples were gathered on day 63 after the first injection of vaccine or placebo. The material was peripheral blood, obtained in a trial of Ad26.COV2.S vaccine versus placebo. The source is a person between 18 and 65 years old who received the Ad26.COV2.S COVID-19 vaccine or a placebo.

The V call is TRBV4-2, the J call TRBJ2-2, with D perhaps TRBD1 (6 bases). This CDR3 is built from 14 residues. V dropped 0 bases and J dropped 6 bases, with 8 bases sitting between them. Germline V gene data show CDR1 as LGHNA and CDR2 as YNFKEQ. The CDR3 region is CASSQDRGSGELFF. The CDR3 DNA reads TGTGCCAGCAGCCAAGATAGGGGGTCCGGGGAGCTGTTTTTT.

This clone was observed at least ten times. CDR3: CSALAVTDTQYF. CDR3 coding DNA: TGCAGCGCTTTAGCGGTCACAGATACGCAGTATTTT. The chain recombines TRBV29-1 with TRBJ2-3, with a possible D match to TRBD2 (6 bases). This CDR3 contains 12 residues. CDR1 and CDR2 (germline): SQVTM, ANQGSEA. The germline V and J ends were trimmed by 7 bases and 2 bases, with 10 bases remaining between them.

This chain connects TRBV3-1 (or the pseudogene TRBV3-2) to TRBJ1-5, with D maybe TRBD1 (5 bases). The CDR3 contains 17 residues. V shed 0 bases and J shed 3 bases, with 15 bases lying between them. Germline V CDR1 and CDR2: LGHDT, YNNKEL (reference sequence). The CDR3 region has the DNA TGTGCCAGCAGCCAAGATTCAACACAGGAGTCCAATCAGCCCCAGCATTTT. It yields the protein CASSQDSTQESNQPQHF.

The chain links TRBV27 to TRBJ2-5, with D perhaps matching TRBD1 or TRBD2 (5 bases each). This CDR3 is 13 amino acids long. Trimming stripped 7 bases from V and 5 bases from J, with 14 bases between. CDR1 is MNHEY, CDR2 SMNVEV, per germline (reference sequence). The CDR3 protein is CASKGTYLETQYF. The CDR3 DNA follows: TGTGCCAGCAAGGGGACGTATCTGGAGACCCAGTACTTC.

The chain joins TRBV5-4 to TRBJ1-2; 7 positions agree with TRBD1. This CDR3 is 15 amino acids long. V shed 3 bases, J shed 5 bases, and the junction held 10 bases outside the gene matches. Germline V CDR1 and CDR2: SGHNT, YYREEE (reference sequence). CDR3 DNA: TGTGCCAGCAGCTCCCCAACAGGACAGGTATATGGCTACACCTTC. As protein: CASSSPTGQVYGYTF. Full variable domain (rest looked up from reference TRBV5-4 and TRBJ1-2): ETGVTQSPTHLIKTRGQQVTLRCSSQSGHNTVSWYQQALGQGPQFIFQYYREEENGRGNFPPRFSGLQFPNYSSELNVNALELDDSALYLCASSSPTGQVYGYTFGSGTRLTVV.

V gene TRBV2 combines with J gene TRBJ2-3, with no clear D. With 3 bases removed from V and 6 bases from J, the gap between germline ends came to 4 bases. Per germline, CDR1 SNHLY and CDR2 FYNNEI. The CDR3 has 11 amino acids. CDR3 amino acids: CASSEGDTQYF. The CDR3, as DNA: TGTGCCAGCAGTGAGGGGGATACGCAGTATTTT.

The rearrangement links TRBV19 to TRBJ2-1, with 9 bases lining up with TRBD1. The V gene's germline CDR1 is LNHDA and CDR2 SQIVND (reference sequence). The CDR3 consists of 16 residues. Losses at the gene ends were 5 bases for V and 8 bases for J; bases not matched to a gene: 13. CDR3 DNA sequence: TGTGCCAGTAGTCCAAACAGGGGGCAGTTTAGCGATGAGCAGTTCTTC. Residues: CASSPNRGQFSDEQFF.

This clone was seen only a few times. CDR3 region: CSAGTNQPQHF. DNA of the CDR3: TGTAGCGCGGGAACGAATCAGCCCCAGCATTTT. This chain connects TRBV19 to TRBJ1-5; no clear D gene. This CDR3 comprises 11 residues. Germline lookup yields CDR1 LNHDA and CDR2 SQIVND (reference sequence).